The 31 T cell receptor beta chains below come from one sample, sequenced in a study of blood T cells in healthy people across ages. A second about 7 to 12 cycle PCR used barcoded and J-beta primers. TCRdb called the 5' RACE reads again in MiXCR, with one record for every CDR3 protein. The sample includes hundreds of thousands of distinct CDR3 sequences, over 25% of them seen just once. Another study also made use of these data, one on T cells of mothers and their children.

Material: blood. These receptors came from a boy between 2 and 10 years old in good health.

V usage is TRBV14 and J usage is TRBJ2-5; D call uncertain. Germline CDR1 is SGHDN and CDR2 is FVKESK. The CDR3 is 13 amino acids. V was cut by 0 bases and J by 10 bases, with 12 bases left in between. In DNA form, the CDR3 reads TGTGCCAGCAGCCAAGATCCCGTCTCGGTCCAGTACTTC. It is translated as CASSQDPVSVQYF.

The chain carries TRBV4-3 and TRBJ2-5, with 7 bases identical to TRBD1. The J call could be wrong; TRBJ2-7 is a better fit for the DNA end. The CDR3 is 17 residues long. CDR1 and CDR2 from the germline V gene are LGHNA and YSLEER. Written as DNA, the CDR3 is TGCGCCAGCAGCCAAGATACGGGAACTCAGGGGGCCTACGAGCAGTACTTC. As protein: CASSQDTGTQGAYEQYF.

J is TRBJ1-1 and V is TRBV29-1, with D perhaps TRBD1 (6 bases). The CDR3 runs 19 residues. The germline gives CDR1 SQVTM, CDR2 ANQGSEA. Trimming removed 3 bases from V and 3 bases from J, with 29 bases in between. In DNA form, the CDR3 reads TGCAGCGTTGAGGCCCTGGGGGCGACAGGTCAAATCTTGTACACTGAAGCTTTCTTT. Residues: CSVEALGATGQILYTEAFF.

The chain has TRBV7-9 and TRBJ2-5, with TRBD2 matching 8 bases. The J segment lost 2 bases and the V segment lost 5 bases, leaving 4 bases of the junction unmatched. Looked up from germline, CDR1 is SEHNR and CDR2 is FQNEAQ (reference sequence). The CDR3 loop spans 14 amino acids. The CDR3 spells CASSKSGRQETQYF. CDR3 DNA sequence: TGTGCCAGCAGCAAAAGCGGGAGACAAGAGACCCAGTACTTC.

This clonotype has more than one count but fewer than ten. CDR3 DNA: TGTGCCAGCAGCCCTAGACAGGACGGGGAGACCCAGTACTTC. Translation gives CASSPRQDGETQYF. The chain employs TRBV5-5 and TRBJ2-5, with TRBD1 as a possible D gene (6 bases). Germline loops: CDR1 SGHKS, CDR2 YYEKEE (reference sequence). This CDR3 spans 14 amino acids. Trimming removed 4 bases at V and 5 bases at J, with 15 bases between.

The rearrangement uses TRBV6-6 and TRBJ2-5; D is undetermined. The CDR3 totals 16 residues. The V end lost 4 bases, the J end lost 5 bases, and 20 bases lay between the germline ends. CDR1 and CDR2 from the germline V gene are MNHNY and SVGAGI (reference sequence). CDR3 in amino acids: CASSSRPDGPRETQYF. DNA for the CDR3: TGTGCCAGCAGTTCTCGCCCGGACGGACCTCGGGAGACCCAGTACTTC.

The sample holds a few counts of this clonotype. The chain employs TRBV7-9 and TRBJ2-5; tentatively, D is TRBD2 (5 bases). V gave up 4 bases and J gave up 4 bases, with 13 bases separating them. CDR3 length: 14 residues. Germline CDR1 and CDR2: SEHNR and FQNEAQ (reference sequence). The CDR3 loop is CASSSPPGSETQYF. The DNA of the CDR3 is TGTGCCAGCAGCTCCCCCCCGGGGTCAGAGACCCAGTACTTC.

This clonotype was found a few times. J is TRBJ2-3 and V is TRBV27; the match to TRBD2 covers 12 bases. Germline V gene sequence: CDR1 MNHEY, CDR2 SMNVEV (reference sequence). With 2 bases clipped from V and 3 bases from J, the junction kept 9 bases outside the gene matches. The CDR3 contains 18 residues. This chain's CDR3 is CASSLLRTSGVGTDTQYF. In DNA form, the CDR3 reads TGTGCCAGCAGTTTACTCCGGACTAGCGGGGTGGGTACAGATACGCAGTATTTT.

This clonotype was detected a few times. The V call is TRBV6-5, the J call TRBJ2-7; 8 bases are shared with TRBD1. V shed 0 bases, J shed 6 bases, and the junction held 4 bases outside the gene matches. Per the germline V gene, CDR1 is MNHEY and CDR2 is SVGAGI. The CDR3 loop spans 14 amino acids. The CDR3 DNA is TGTGCCAGCAGTTACTCGTCAGGGGGCGCCGAGCAGTACTTC. Translating gives CASSYSSGGAEQYF.

This clonotype occurred many times. This rearrangement joins TRBV11-2 to TRBJ2-1; the match to TRBD2 covers 10 bases. CDR1 is SGHAT, CDR2 FQNNGV, per germline. CDR3 length equals 15 residues. J was trimmed by 9 bases and V by 5 bases; bases with no gene match: 10. CDR3 protein: CASSPWASGGTEQFF. The DNA for the CDR3 is TGTGCCAGCAGCCCCTGGGCTAGCGGGGGTACTGAGCAGTTCTTC. The entire variable domain, with the rest obtained from reference TRBV11-2 and TRBJ2-1, is as follows: EAGVAQSPRYKIIEKRQSVAFWCNPISGHATLYWYQQILGQGPKLLIQFQNNGVVDDSQLPKDRFSAERLKGVDSTLKIQPAKLEDSAVYLCASSPWASGGTEQFFGPGTRLTVL.

This clonotype was seen a few times. This chain uses TRBV7-2 with TRBJ2-4; possibly TRBD2 for D (6 bases). CDR1 is SGHTA, CDR2 FQGNSA, per germline. The V end was cut by 5 bases, the J end by 3 bases, with 17 bases between. CDR3 length: 16 residues. The CDR3 region has the DNA TGTGCCAGCAGCGCCAGAATAGCGGCACTCAAAAACATTCAGTACTTC. Its protein product is CASSARIAALKNIQYF.

The table lists this clonotype with a few counts. Its ends do not fully match the called genes, so a read error is possible. This rearrangement joins TRBV10-2 to TRBJ2-5; D might be TRBD2 (5 bases). The germline V gene has CDR1 WSHSY and CDR2 SAAADI. The CDR3 spans 13 residues. CDR3 in DNA: TGTGCCAGCAATCGAAATCGGGGAGAGACCCAGTACTTC. Its translation: CASNRNRGETQYF.

The rearrangement joins TRBV5-1 to TRBJ2-5; the D gene is possibly TRBD2 (6 bases). The last part of the DNA fits TRBJ2-1 better; the J call may be wrong. Per the germline V gene, CDR1 is SGHRS and CDR2 is YFSETQ. CDR3 size: 17 residues. CDR3 sequence (DNA): TGCGCCAGCAGCTTGCTCCCGGACTATGGGACCAACAATGAGCAGTTCTTC. This gives the protein CASSLLPDYGTNNEQFF.

In its sample, this clonotype was seen a few times. The chain recombines TRBV7-2 with TRBJ2-7; D ambiguous. Trimming took 4 bases from V and 2 from J, leaving 9 bases between them. The germline V gene encodes CDR1 SGHTA and CDR2 FQGNSA. The CDR3 consists of 13 residues. CDR3 amino acids: CASSSQQTYEQYF. In DNA, the CDR3 is TGTGCCAGCAGCTCTCAACAAACCTACGAGCAGTACTTC.

This clonotype has just a few counts. The rearrangement uses TRBV4-3 and TRBJ2-2, with a tentative D call TRBD2 (5 bases). In germline, CDR1 is LGHNA, CDR2 YSLEER. The CDR3 runs to 15 residues. Trimming took off 0 bases at V and 6 bases at J, with 11 bases between the two ends. For the CDR3, the DNA is TGCGCCAGCAGCCAAGAAACTAGTTGGCCCGGGGAGCTGTTTTTT. Residues: CASSQETSWPGELFF.

The rearrangement joins TRBV7-4 to TRBJ2-7; 12 bases agree with TRBD2. Unmatched junction bases numbered 19, after V lost 5 bases and J lost 2 bases. This CDR3 spans 20 amino acids. Per germline, CDR1 SGHVT and CDR2 SQSDAQ. CDR3 sequence: CASSPIWGTSGRLPPYEQYF. CDR3 DNA: TGTGCCAGCAGCCCGATATGGGGGACTAGCGGGCGCCTCCCCCCCTACGAGCAGTACTTC.

This chain links TRBV20-1 with TRBJ2-7; D tentatively fits TRBD1 or TRBD2 (5 bases each). The CDR3 is 15 residues long. The germline V and J ends were trimmed by 1 base and 7 bases, with 20 bases remaining between them. Germline V gene sequence: CDR1 DFQATT, CDR2 SNEGSKA (reference sequence). This chain's CDR3 is CSARVTGTPSREQYF. CDR3 nucleotides: TGCAGTGCTAGAGTTACCGGGACCCCTTCTCGGGAGCAGTACTTC.

This clonotype was seen a few times. The chain uses TRBV7-2 and TRBJ2-5; the D gene is possibly TRBD1 (7 bases). Matching the DNA end better, TRBJ2-7 makes the J call doubtful. This CDR3 has 15 residues. Germline loops: CDR1 SGHTA, CDR2 FQGNSA. CDR3 residues: CASSLPTGEDYEQYF. The CDR3 nucleotides read TGTGCCAGCAGCTTACCCACAGGGGAGGACTACGAGCAGTACTTC.

This clonotype was counted a few times. The chain recombines TRBV5-1 with TRBJ2-7; 9 bases agree with TRBD1. Trimming at V came to 4 bases and at J to 2 bases, leaving 7 bases not matched to a gene. Germline CDR1 reads SGHRS; CDR2 reads YFSETQ. The CDR3 contains 15 residues. The CDR3 spells CASSPGQGPAYEQYF. The CDR3 DNA is TGCGCCAGCAGCCCCGGACAGGGGCCAGCCTACGAGCAGTACTTC.

CDR3 nucleotide sequence: TGCAGCGTTGTCAAAGACACAGATACGCAGTATTTT. Its protein product is CSVVKDTDTQYF. The gene calls are TRBV29-1 and TRBJ2-3; D not certain. Germline V gene lookup returns CDR1 SQVTM and CDR2 ANQGSEA. The V end lost 4 bases, the J end lost 2 bases, and 7 bases lay between the germline ends. There are 12 residues in the CDR3.

Comment on this clonotype: Possible read error: a much larger clone is one base away. V is TRBV5-1 and J is TRBJ1-1; D is perhaps TRBD1 (6 bases). Trimming stripped 9 bases from V and 4 bases from J, with 19 bases between. Germline values: CDR1 SGHRS, CDR2 YFSETQ. The CDR3 covers 14 residues. The CDR3 spells CATGDTGSSTEAFF. In DNA form, the CDR3 reads TGCGCCACCGGGGACACAGGGTCCAGCACTGAAGCTTTCTTT.

The rearrangement links TRBV5-5 to TRBJ2-1, with a tentative D call TRBD1 (5 bases). CDR1 SGHKS and CDR2 YYEKEE come from the germline V gene (reference sequence). CDR3 length equals 13 residues. Trimming shortened V by 1 base and J by 5 bases, and 7 bases separated the two germline ends. CDR3 nucleotides: TGTGCCAGCAGCTTGTCCAGGGACAATGAGCAGTTCTTC. It specifies CASSLSRDNEQFF. The whole variable domain, filled in from reference TRBV5-5 and TRBJ2-1, reads DAGVTQSPTHLIKTRGQQVTLRCSPISGHKSVSWYQQVLGQGPQFIFQYYEKEERGRGNFPDRFSARQFPNYSSELNVNALLLGDSALYLCASSLSRDNEQFFGPGTRLTVL.

This clonotype was found a few times. This rearrangement joins TRBV5-1 to TRBJ2-1, with 9 bases matching TRBD2. CDR3 size: 14 residues. CDR1 is SGHRS, CDR2 YFSETQ, per germline. The junction had 9 bases not matched to a gene; V was cut back by 7 bases and J by 7 bases. In DNA form, the CDR3 reads TGCGCCAGCTTCAGCGGGGGGCCCGGGAATGAGCAGTTCTTC. Translation gives CASFSGGPGNEQFF. Together with reference TRBV5-1 and TRBJ2-1, the CDR3 gives the full variable domain: KAGVTQTPRYLIKTRGQQVTLSCSPISGHRSVSWYQQTPGQGLQFLFEYFSETQRNKGNFPGRFSGRQFSNSRSEMNVSTLELGDSALYLCASFSGGPGNEQFFGPGTRLTVL.

The chain links TRBV7-9 to TRBJ1-4; TRBD1 aligns across 7 bases. Germline CDR1 and CDR2: SEHNR and FQNEAQ (reference sequence). Trimming cost V 3 bases and J 4 bases; bases outside gene matches: 2. The CDR3 has 14 residues. The CDR3 spells CASSFRDSNEKLFF. CDR3 DNA sequence: TGTGCCAGCAGCTTCCGGGACAGTAATGAAAAACTGTTTTTT. Together with reference TRBV7-9 and TRBJ1-4, the CDR3 gives the full variable domain: DTGVSQNPRHKITKRGQNVTFRCDPISEHNRLYWYRQTLGQGPEFLTYFQNEAQLEKSRLLSDRFSAERPKGSFSTLEIQRTEQGDSAMYLCASSFRDSNEKLFFGSGTQLSVL.

The genes are TRBV2 and TRBJ2-2, with D perhaps TRBD1 (5 bases). This CDR3 has 13 residues. Trimming left V 4 bases short and J 6 bases short, with 9 bases between. Germline values: CDR1 SNHLY, CDR2 FYNNEI. The CDR3 coding sequence is TGTGCCAGCAGTGTGGCCAGGGCCGGGGAGCTGTTTTTT. Translation gives CASSVARAGELFF.

This clonotype has more than one count but fewer than ten. This sequence joins TRBV21-1 and TRBJ1-5; the D call in the table, TRBD1, was not verified against the DNA. TRBV21-1 is classified as a pseudogene. This CDR3 is built from 18 residues. In nucleotides, the CDR3 is TGTGCCAGCAGCAAAATTCTCGTCTGGGACGGACCCAATCGGCCCCAGCATTTT. This gives the protein CASSKILVWDGPNRPQHF.

There are many counts of this clonotype. This chain uses TRBV5-1 with TRBJ2-5; D remains unclear. Per germline, CDR1 SGHRS and CDR2 YFSETQ. This CDR3 is built from 13 residues. V lost 5 bases and J 2 bases, leaving 10 bases between the germline ends. This chain's CDR3 is CASRFDLQETQYF. The CDR3 DNA is TGCGCCAGCAGGTTTGACTTGCAAGAGACCCAGTACTTC. Together with reference TRBV5-1 and TRBJ2-5, the CDR3 gives the full variable domain: KAGVTQTPRYLIKTRGQQVTLSCSPISGHRSVSWYQQTPGQGLQFLFEYFSETQRNKGNFPGRFSGRQFSNSRSEMNVSTLELGDSALYLCASRFDLQETQYFGPGTRLLVL.

This clonotype has a handful of counts. The J gene is TRBJ2-7, the V gene TRBV6-6; D remains ambiguous. The CDR3 extends over 12 amino acids. V dropped 6 bases and J dropped 0 bases, with 6 bases sitting between them. Germline CDR1 is MNHNY and CDR2 is SVGAGI (reference sequence). For the CDR3, the DNA is TGTGCCAGCAGGGAGAGCTCCTACGAGCAGTACTTC. Protein sequence: CASRESSYEQYF.

Details on this clonotype: At one end, the junction sequence differs from germline, possibly due to a read error. This chain uses TRBV4-3 with TRBJ2-3; possibly TRBD1 or TRBD2 for D (5 bases each). This CDR3 contains 17 residues. Germline V CDR1 and CDR2: LGHNA, YSLEER. Here the CDR3 DNA reads TGCGTCAGCAGCCAAGACCCGGGGCGCCCATCCACAGATACGCAGTATTTT. It yields the protein CVSSQDPGRPSTDTQYF.

The chain joins TRBV12-3 or TRBV12-4 to TRBJ1-1; possibly TRBD1 for D (5 bases). V was clipped by 3 bases and J by 4 bases, with 12 bases between them. This CDR3 is built from 14 residues. CDR3: CASSFTSGATEAFF. The CDR3 nucleotides read TGTGCCAGCAGTTTTACGTCCGGGGCCACTGAAGCTTTCTTT.

This clonotype was found many times. CDR3 sequence: CASSAGTDYEQYF. CDR3 sequence (DNA): TGTGCCAGCAGCGCCGGGACGGACTACGAGCAGTACTTC. V usage is TRBV9 and J usage is TRBJ2-7; either TRBD1 or TRBD2 may supply D (5 bases each). The V gene's germline CDR1 is SGDLS and CDR2 YYNGEE. Trimming took 3 bases from V and 3 from J, leaving 10 bases between them. There are 13 residues in the CDR3.